This T cell receptor beta chain was captured by sequencing in a study of shared clonotypes between healthy human individuals. Study overall: The cohort had a couple of women and a few men, ages 18 to 49. Study-wide points: Sample collection involved blood only; tissue repertoires are likely different. All-four-donor shared clonotypes had higher generation probabilities than non-shared clonotypes did.

As defined, naive CD8 cells were CD45RO-negative and positively selected for CCR7, with terminally differentiated effector memory CD45RA+ cells excluded. Adults of Caucasian background living in Nashville, Tennessee made up all donors. The CDR3 contains 14 residues. CDR1 and CDR2 (germline): SGHAT, FQNNGV. V lost 1 base to trimming and J lost 12 bases; unmatched junction nucleotides: 12. As regards this clone: Its antigen is currently unknown.

Repertoires were generated with immunoSEQ multiplex PCR, while TCRdb's copy carries only in-frame clones and drops some. The sample records hundreds of thousands of clones, about 95% being singletons. The receptor's source is a woman aged 25 to 39 in good health. The chain joins TRBV11-2 to TRBJ2-7, with 7 bases matching TRBD1. The specimen sequenced was naive CD8+ T cells sorted from blood. For the CDR3, the DNA is TGTGCCAGCAGCTTAGCCGCGACGACAGGGCAGGGGTACTTC. This gives the protein CASSLAATTGQGYF.